These 14 T cell receptor beta chains share one sample of origin, sequenced in a study of CD8+CD57+ T cells in acquired aplastic anemia. It was genomic DNA that served as the template for profiling TCR beta VDJ and CDR3. TCRdb ran MiXCR on the reads and lists one entry per CDR3 protein. The sample lists around 150,000 distinct CDR3 sequences, about 50% seen once, with roughly 30% in the top ten. Patients sequenced had flow cytometry evidence of CD8+CD57+ cell expansion. The source material was sorted CD4+, CD8+, or CD8+CD57+ T cells (not recorded which) from PBMCs. All receptors derive from a human donor with aplastic anemia.

In DNA form, the CDR3 reads TGTGCCAGCAGCTCGCAGGCTATGAACACTGAAGCTTTCTTT. Translation gives CASSSQAMNTEAFF. The chain combines TRBV7-9 with TRBJ1-1, with D unclear. Germline-derived CDR1 and CDR2 are SEHNR and FQNEAQ (reference sequence). The germline V and J ends were trimmed by 4 bases and 0 bases, with 9 bases remaining between them. CDR3 length: 14 residues.

The genes are TRBV25-1 and TRBJ1-5; D gene uncertain. This CDR3 is 14 amino acids long. Trimming shortened V by 3 bases and J by 2 bases, and 8 bases separated the two germline ends. Germline values: CDR1 MGHDK, CDR2 SYGVNS. CDR3 amino acids: CASSDIGGNQPQHF. CDR3 bases: TGTGCCAGCAGTGATATTGGGGGCAATCAGCCCCAGCATTTT.

The sample holds one count of this clonotype. The genes are TRBV29-1 and TRBJ2-3; D is ambiguous. Germline V gives CDR1 SQVTM, CDR2 ANQGSEA. Deletions cut 8 bases from V and 1 base from J, with 7 bases between. This CDR3 has 11 residues. CDR3 DNA sequence: TGCAGCCACATGGGCACAGATACGCAGTATTTT. It translates to CSHMGTDTQYF.

This chain connects TRBV2 to TRBJ1-2, with TRBD1 as a possible D gene (5 bases). Germline V gives CDR1 SNHLY, CDR2 FYNNEI. The CDR3 covers 11 residues. Trimming took off 7 bases at V and 8 bases at J, with 11 bases between the two ends. This chain's CDR3 is CASTIGDGYTF. As DNA, the CDR3 is TGTGCCAGCACTATAGGGGACGGCTACACCTTC.

V is TRBV6-2 or TRBV6-3 and J is TRBJ2-3; D is possibly TRBD2 (5 bases). V lost 5 bases, J lost 5 bases, and 17 bases lay in between. The CDR3 contains 15 residues. Per germline, CDR1 MNHEY and CDR2 SVGEGT. Here the CDR3 reads CASSKPATIGDTQYF. CDR3 coding DNA: TGTGCCAGCAGTAAACCAGCGACTATTGGAGATACGCAGTATTTT.

Ten or more counts support this clonotype. The chain employs TRBV7-9 and TRBJ2-1, with D perhaps being TRBD1 or TRBD2 (5 bases each). The CDR3 runs to 13 residues. V gave up 5 bases and J gave up 6 bases, with 11 bases separating them. Germline CDR1 SEHNR, CDR2 FQNEAQ (reference sequence). The CDR3 sequence is CASSMRGTNEQFF. Written as DNA, the CDR3 is TGTGCCAGCAGCATGAGGGGTACCAATGAGCAGTTCTTC.

This clonotype was observed at least ten times. The chain is built from TRBV13 and TRBJ2-7; 10 bases match TRBD2. Germline V gives CDR1 PRHDT, CDR2 FYEKMQ (reference sequence). The V segment lost 4 bases and the J segment 6 bases; nucleotides outside the gene matches: 9. This CDR3 spans 15 amino acids. The CDR3 DNA is TGTGCCAGCAGCTCCTCTAGCGGGAGTCTCCGCGAGCAGTACTTC. Translating it yields CASSSSSGSLREQYF.

Comments on this clonotype: This clone may be a read error of a much larger clone one base away. This chain joins TRBV4-1 and TRBJ2-1, with TRBD2 identical over 14 bases. Germline-derived CDR1 and CDR2 are MGHRA and YSYEKL. The CDR3 length is 17 residues. CDR3 amino acids: CASSRTRLAGGLDEQIF. The CDR3 bases are TGCGCCAGCAGCCGTACAAGACTAGCGGGAGGGCTCGATGAGCAGATCTTC.

At least ten counts were recorded for this clonotype. The rearrangement joins TRBV15 to TRBJ2-1; the match to TRBD2 covers 7 bases. The V gene's germline CDR1 is LNHNV and CDR2 YYDKDF (reference sequence). With 0 bases clipped from V and 8 bases from J, the junction kept 7 bases outside the gene matches. This CDR3 is built from 15 residues. CDR3 residues: CATSRDRGRAYEQFF. DNA of the CDR3: TGTGCCACCAGCAGAGATCGGGGGAGGGCATATGAGCAGTTCTTC. Using reference TRBV15 and TRBJ2-1 for the parts outside the CDR3, the full variable domain is DAMVIQNPRYQVTQFGKPVTLSCSQTLNHNVMYWYQQKSSQAPKLLFHYYDKDFNNEADTPDNFQSRRPNTSFCFLDIRSPGLGDTAMYLCATSRDRGRAYEQFFGPGTRLTVL.

The chain couples TRBV10-1 to TRBJ2-1; 8 nucleotides line up with TRBD2. V dropped 6 bases and J dropped 5; count of bases not matched to a gene: 6. The CDR3 consists of 14 residues. CDR1 is WNHNN and CDR2 is SYGVQD in the germline V gene (reference sequence). CDR3 in DNA: TGCGCCAGCAGCGTTAGCGGGGCGAACAATGAGCAGTTCTTC. It encodes CASSVSGANNEQFF.

This clonotype was seen many times. The chain links TRBV19 to TRBJ2-1, with 14 bases matching TRBD2. CDR1 is LNHDA and CDR2 is SQIVND in the germline V gene (reference sequence). The V and J ends lost 10 bases and 2 bases, in that order; junction bases with no gene match: 7. The CDR3 spans 16 residues. This CDR3 is CATGTSGSQAYNEQFF. CDR3 in DNA: TGTGCCACGGGGACTAGCGGGAGTCAAGCCTACAATGAGCAGTTCTTC.

This clonotype was seen repeatedly, ten times or more. The CDR3 DNA reads TGCAGTGCTAGGAGGGGACCCCGGAACACCGGGGAGCTGTTTTTT. It is translated as CSARRGPRNTGELFF. The chain has TRBV20-1 and TRBJ2-2, with D perhaps assigned TRBD1 or TRBD2 (5 bases each). Per germline, CDR1 DFQATT and CDR2 SNEGSKA (reference sequence). The CDR3 length is 15 residues. The germline V and J ends were trimmed by 3 bases and 1 base, with 12 bases remaining between them.

This chain uses TRBV5-1 with TRBJ1-1, with D unresolved. Germline V gene lookup returns CDR1 SGHRS and CDR2 YFSETQ. The germline V and J ends were trimmed by 0 bases and 1 base, with 10 bases remaining between them. The CDR3 runs 15 residues. The CDR3 DNA sequence: TGCGCCAGCAGCTTGGGTCGCCGGGCGAACACTGAAGCTTTCTTT. This encodes CASSLGRRANTEAFF.

Many counts were recorded for this clonotype. The chain carries TRBV15 and TRBJ2-2, with 7 bases matching TRBD1. Unmatched junction bases numbered 4, after V lost 2 bases and J lost 1 base. There are 16 residues in the CDR3. The germline CDR1 and CDR2 sequences are LNHNV and YYDKDF (reference sequence). DNA for the CDR3: TGTGCCACCAGCAGACAGGGGGTAGAGAACACCGGGGAGCTGTTTTTT. Amino acids: CATSRQGVENTGELFF.